This T cell receptor beta chain was identified in a study of CD8 T cells in ankylosing spondylitis. TCRdb recomputed calls from the 5' RACE reads with MiXCR, one row per CDR3 protein. The data show some 17,000 distinct CDR3 sequences, approximately 8.4% seen once. The germline gives CDR1 MDHEN, CDR2 SYDVKM. The CDR3 is 15 residues long. Germline trimming cut 6 bases from V and 7 bases from J; bases unmatched to any gene: 10. By its share, this clonotype is medium-sized (0.01 to 0.1%). This clonotype was obtained from a male donor with ankylosing spondylitis or in good health (not recorded which). The chain carries TRBV28 and TRBJ2-1, with 9 bases aligning to TRBD1. Sequencing used blood. CDR3 in amino acids: CASRATGGWKNEQFF. Here the CDR3 DNA reads TGTGCCAGCAGAGCAACAGGGGGCTGGAAGAATGAGCAGTTCTTC.